The 18 T cell receptor beta chains given below trace back to one sample, sequenced in a study of a mutant IDH1 vaccine in newly diagnosed glioma. Specified time point: week 35, safety follow-up. Each dose of the vaccine consisted of 300 ug of mutant IDH1 20-mer peptide, with topical imiquimod. Their antigen targets remain unknown. The protocol was immunoSEQ multiplex PCR, while the TCRdb copy is restricted to in-frame clones and leaves out a portion. The sample consists of around 41,000 clones, 75% to 90% of them appearing once. This specimen was PBMCs, taken from a glioma patient whose treatment included an IDH1 peptide vaccine. These receptors all stem from a middle-aged man with glioma.

In this sample, this clone turned up once. The CDR3 loop reads CASSESAGGLNTDTQYF. The CDR3 nucleotides are TGCGCCAGCAGTGAGTCGGCAGGGGGCTTGAACACAGATACGCAGTATTTT. The chain is built from TRBV10-1 and TRBJ2-3; TRBD1 agrees at 8 bases. The V gene end was trimmed by 0 bases and the J gene end by 2 bases; junction bases not matched to a gene: 7. Germline V gene lookup returns CDR1 WNHNN and CDR2 SYGVQD (reference sequence). The CDR3 is 17 amino acids.

This sequence joins TRBV19 and TRBJ2-7; 8 nucleotides match TRBD2. In germline, CDR1 is LNHDA, CDR2 SQIVND (reference sequence). V shed 11 bases, J shed 12 bases, and the junction held 12 bases outside the gene matches. There are 11 residues in the CDR3. DNA for the CDR3: TGTGCCTCTTCCGGGGGGGAACTCAGGTACTTC. Amino acid sequence: CASSGGELRYF.

This chain links TRBV15 with TRBJ1-5, with 9 bases matching TRBD1. From germline, CDR1 is LNHNV and CDR2 YYDKDF (reference sequence). This CDR3 comprises 13 residues. V lost 7 bases and J lost 6; bases outside the gene matches: 4. This CDR3 reads CATTNRGPQPQHF. The CDR3 bases are TGTGCCACCACAAACAGGGGGCCTCAGCCCCAGCATTTT. Full variable domain (rest looked up from reference TRBV15 and TRBJ1-5): DAMVIQNPRYQVTQFGKPVTLSCSQTLNHNVMYWYQQKSSQAPKLLFHYYDKDFNNEADTPDNFQSRRPNTSFCFLDIRSPGLGDTAMYLCATTNRGPQPQHFGDGTRLSIL.

In its sample, this clone was seen once. The chain combines TRBV28 with TRBJ1-2; D unresolved. The length of the CDR3 is 13 residues. Looked up from germline, CDR1 is MDHEN and CDR2 is SYDVKM. Trimming left V 2 bases short and J 4 bases short, with 8 bases between. CDR3 sequence reads: CASSLKGGYGYTF. The DNA of the CDR3 is TGTGCCAGCAGTTTAAAGGGAGGCTATGGCTACACCTTC.

Only one count was recorded for this clone. The chain is built from TRBV18 and TRBJ2-5, with TRBD1 matching 10 bases. The V and J ends lost 8 bases and 7 bases, in that order; junction bases with no gene match: 10. Germline CDR1 is KGHSH and CDR2 is LQKENI. This CDR3 has 14 residues. CDR3 region: CASALSGTGVTQYF. The CDR3 DNA reads TGTGCCAGCGCCCTTTCCGGGACAGGGGTGACCCAGTACTTC. The full variable domain, rest sourced from reference TRBV18 and TRBJ2-5, is NAGVMQNPRHLVRRRGQEARLRCSPMKGHSHVYWYRQLPEEGLKFMVYLQKENIIDESGMPKERFSAEFPKEGPSILRIQQVVRGDSAAYFCASALSGTGVTQYFGPGTRLLVL.

The rearrangement links TRBV7-2 to TRBJ2-3, with unresolved D. CDR1 SGHTA and CDR2 FQGNSA come from the germline V gene. The V end was cut by 2 bases, the J end by 1 base, with 4 bases between. The CDR3 has 13 residues. The CDR3 loop is CASSLYRTDTQYF. The CDR3 coding sequence is TGTGCCAGCAGCTTATATCGCACAGATACGCAGTATTTT.

The chain has TRBV5-6 and TRBJ2-3; no clear D gene. V lost 2 bases and J 3 bases, leaving 22 bases between the germline ends. The CDR3 totals 18 residues. Germline-derived CDR1 and CDR2 are SGHDT and YYEEEE. The CDR3 here is CASSFSLNRVHSTDTQYF. CDR3 nucleotide sequence: TGTGCCAGCAGCTTCTCGCTCAACCGGGTCCACTCGACAGATACGCAGTATTTT.

The chain has TRBV6-5 and TRBJ1-4; D uncertain. The CDR3 is 16 amino acids. Trimming removed 0 bases at V and 8 bases at J, with 16 bases between. Germline CDR1 reads MNHEY; CDR2 reads SVGAGI. In DNA form, the CDR3 reads TGTGCCAGCAGTTACTCGAGCGGGGTAGGGAGGGAAAAACTGTTTTTT. This translates into CASSYSSGVGREKLFF.

The chain couples TRBV9 to TRBJ2-7; D gene unclear. Germline assignment: CDR1 SGDLS and CDR2 YYNGEE. The CDR3 has 14 amino acids. V was cut by 0 bases and J by 6 bases, with 13 bases left in between. CDR3 in amino acids: CASSVEGSRGEQYF. The CDR3 DNA follows: TGTGCCAGCAGCGTAGAGGGTAGCAGAGGCGAGCAGTACTTC.

The sample holds one count of this clone. The chain carries TRBV9 and TRBJ2-6; D not certain. This CDR3 has 14 amino acids. Trimming cost V 4 bases and J 0 bases, with 5 bases left between them. Germline V gene data show CDR1 as SGDLS and CDR2 as YYNGEE. CDR3 protein: CASSLSSGANVLTF. The CDR3 region has the DNA TGTGCCAGCAGCCTAAGCTCTGGGGCCAACGTCCTGACTTTC.

The gene calls are TRBV18 and TRBJ2-2; 8 bases align to TRBD2. V shed 0 bases and J 3 bases; nucleotides not matched to a gene: 6. The CDR3 length is 17 residues. Germline-derived CDR1 and CDR2 are KGHSH and LQKENI. CDR3 sequence reads: CASSPPPLAGYTGELFF. The CDR3 DNA reads TGTGCCAGCTCACCACCTCCCCTAGCGGGCTACACCGGGGAGCTGTTTTTT.

This clone was seen once. This chain joins TRBV28 and TRBJ1-2, with D uncertain. The CDR3 runs 15 residues. Germline lookup yields CDR1 MDHEN and CDR2 SYDVKM. V was pared by 6 bases and J by 1 base, with 15 bases between. In nucleotides, the CDR3 is TGTGCCAGCAGCCTCTGGACGGACCTTAACTATGGCTACACCTTC. Translation: CASSLWTDLNYGYTF.

The chain is built from TRBV6-1 and TRBJ2-1; 10 bases align to TRBD2. Per germline, CDR1 MNHNS and CDR2 SASEGT. Trimming took 3 bases from V and 1 from J; bases not matched to a gene: 6. CDR3 length: 17 amino acids. CDR3 bases: TGTGCCAGCAGTGATCAAGCGGGAGGGCTATCCTACAATGAGCAGTTCTTC. This codes for CASSDQAGGLSYNEQFF.

V gene TRBV5-6 combines with J gene TRBJ2-1; D unresolved. V gave up 3 bases and J gave up 0 bases, with 4 bases separating them. The CDR3 totals 13 residues. Germline CDR1 is SGHDT and CDR2 is YYEEEE. The CDR3 sequence is CASSSLSYNEQFF. DNA for the CDR3: TGTGCCAGCAGCTCCCTCTCCTACAATGAGCAGTTCTTC.

The table lists this clone with a count of one. The gene calls are TRBV5-1 and TRBJ2-5; 7 nucleotides line up with TRBD1. The V and J ends lost 1 base and 5 bases, in that order; junction bases with no gene match: 8. The CDR3 consists of 15 residues. Per germline, CDR1 SGHRS and CDR2 YFSETQ. Here the CDR3 DNA reads TGCGCCAGCAGCTTGTTGTCTGAGACAGGGGAGACCCAGTACTTC. As protein: CASSLLSETGETQYF.

The genes are TRBV6-5 and TRBJ1-4; no clear D. V lost 6 bases and J lost 5, with 16 bases in between. This CDR3 contains 15 residues. The germline V gene encodes CDR1 MNHEY and CDR2 SVGAGI. This CDR3 reads CASRPITAGNEKLFF. DNA of the CDR3: TGTGCCAGCAGACCCATAACGGCGGGAAATGAAAAACTGTTTTTT.

This clone was seen a few times. CDR3 bases: TGTGCCAGCAGCTTAGGTGGGACTAGCGGGTTCCGAGAGACCCAGTACTTC. It codes for CASSLGGTSGFRETQYF. The genes are TRBV7-2 and TRBJ2-5; 12 bases fit TRBD2. V was clipped by 1 base and J by 4 bases; unmatched bases: 7. Germline lookup yields CDR1 SGHTA and CDR2 FQGNSA. The CDR3 runs to 17 residues.

This clone showed up just a few times. The gene calls are TRBV9 and TRBJ1-4; TRBD1 agrees at 9 bases. This CDR3 has 15 residues. In germline, CDR1 is SGDLS, CDR2 YYNGEE. The trim removed 4 bases at V and 8 bases at J, leaving 9 bases unmatched. As DNA, the CDR3 is TGTGCCAGCAGCAGACTGACAGGGGGTGAAGAAAAACTGTTTTTT. Protein product: CASSRLTGGEEKLFF.